A selection of T cell receptor beta chains follows, all from one sample in a study of T cells in Graves' hyperthyroidism and ophthalmopathy. A single record per CDR3 protein comes from TCRdb applying MiXCR to the multiplex PCR reads. The sample contains 700,000 or so distinct CDR3 sequences, about a sixth of which appear only once. Sequencing used blood. All receptors come from a man younger than 30 with Graves' hyperthyroidism. CDR3s include the opening cysteine and the closing phenylalanine or tryptophan. D genes are given only for firm matches. The size field is filled for only some rows; it gives once, few, many or a size class.

V gene,clone size,D gene,J gene,CDR3 DNA,CDR3 protein
TRBV6-1,few,NA,TRBJ2-3,TGTGCCAGCAGTGAGTTAGTTGTAGGCACAGATACGCAGTATTTT,CASSELVVGTDTQYF
TRBV20-1,NA,NA,TRBJ2-1,TGCAGTGCTAGGCCCCATCGCTCCTACAATGAGCAGTTCTTC,CSARPHRSYNEQFF
TRBV5-1,NA,NA,TRBJ2-2,TGCGCCAGCAGCCCCCCACCTGCCGGGGAGCTGTTTTTT,CASSPPPAGELFF
TRBV19,NA,NA,TRBJ2-7,TGTGCCAGTAGTGTGGTGGGGGCGGGATCCTACGAGCAGTACTTC,CASSVVGAGSYEQYF
TRBV28,many,NA,TRBJ2-7,TGTGCCAGCAGTTTATCCGGGCTGTATGGGTACGAGCAGTACTTC,CASSLSGLYGYEQYF
TRBV27,many,NA,TRBJ2-5,TGTGCCAGCAGTTTATCCCCAGTGGTCCAAGAGACCCAGTACTTC,CASSLSPVVQETQYF
TRBV7-3,NA,TRBD2,TRBJ2-5,TGTGCCAGCAGCTTAACGGGAGGGCGTGGGGAGACCCAGTACTTC,CASSLTGGRGETQYF
TRBV5-6,NA,TRBD1,TRBJ1-6,TGTGCCAGCAGCTTGGTGACAGGGGCCGATTCACCCCTCCACTTT,CASSLVTGADSPLHF
TRBV6-1,many,NA,TRBJ2-1,TGTGCCAGCACTCGAGGGGGGGGCATCTACAATGAGCAGTTCTTC,CASTRGGGIYNEQFF
TRBV6-5,many,NA,TRBJ2-7,TGTGCCAGCAGTTACGACGTTTCCGCGTCCTACGAGCAGTACTTC,CASSYDVSASYEQYF
TRBV7-8,many,TRBD2,TRBJ2-2,TGTGCCAGCAGCCTAGCGGGAGGTTTATTTACCGGGGAGCTGTTTTTT,CASSLAGGLFTGELFF
TRBV5-1,NA,NA,TRBJ2-6,TGCGCCAGCAGCGAAATTGGGGCCAACGTCCTGACTTTC,CASSEIGANVLTF
TRBV4-1,NA,NA,TRBJ1-5,TGCGCCAGCAGCCAATCTATGGCGGATCAGCCCCAGCATTTT,CASSQSMADQPQHF
TRBV28,many,NA,TRBJ1-1,TGTGCCAGCAGTTTGACAGATTACACTGAAGCTTTCTTT,CASSLTDYTEAFF
TRBV2,many,NA,TRBJ2-5,TGTGCCAGCAGTGTCACTTCCCAAGAGACCCAGTACTTC,CASSVTSQETQYF
TRBV4-1,NA,TRBD1,TRBJ1-2,TGCGCCAGCAGCCAAGCCGCGGAGGGGGCAGACTATGGCTACACCTTC,CASSQAAEGADYGYTF
TRBV20-1,NA,NA,TRBJ2-7,TGCAGTGCTTGCACTCTGCCAGCCTACGAGCAATACTTC,CSACTLPAYEQYF
TRBV19,NA,TRBD1,TRBJ2-7,TGTGCCAGTAATTCGACAGGGGCCGGAGGGTACGAGCAGTACTTC,CASNSTGAGGYEQYF
TRBV25-1,few,NA,TRBJ2-5,TGTGACCCATACACAGGGAAAGAGACCCAGTACTTC,CDPYTGKETQYF
TRBV20-1,NA,NA,TRBJ2-7,TGCAGTGCTAGTAACACAGGGAGCTCCTACGAGCAGTACTTC,CSASNTGSSYEQYF
TRBV12-3/TRBV12-4,few,TRBD2,TRBJ2-7,TGTGCCAGCAGCGCCACGGGTAGCGGGAGTTACGAGCAGTACTTC,CASSATGSGSYEQYF
TRBV18,many,TRBD1,TRBJ2-1,TGTGCCAGCTCACCACCGGTCGGTTGGGACAGGGGAAACAATGAGCAGTTCTTC,CASSPPVGWDRGNNEQFF
TRBV3-1,NA,NA,TRBJ2-1,TGTGCCAGCAGCTACCGCCCCATGAGAAACAATGAGCAGTTCTTC,CASSYRPMRNNEQFF
TRBV28,NA,NA,TRBJ1-5,TGTGCCAGCAGTCTATCCGTCAGGGGTGGCCATCAGCCCCAGCATTTT,CASSLSVRGGHQPQHF
TRBV7-9,many,TRBD1,TRBJ2-7,TGTGCCAGCAGCTTAGGGTCTTCCGACAGGGCCTACGAGCAGTACTTC,CASSLGSSDRAYEQYF
TRBV6-2/TRBV6-3,many,NA,TRBJ2-7,TGTGCCAGCAGTACTGGGTACTCCTACGAGCAGTACTTC,CASSTGYSYEQYF
TRBV12-3/TRBV12-4,NA,TRBD1,TRBJ2-7,TGTGCCAGCAGTTTTGGGGACAGGAGGACCTACGAGCAGTACTTC,CASSFGDRRTYEQYF
TRBV11-2,NA,NA,TRBJ2-5,TGTGCCAGCAGCTTAAACCCCGGGCTAGCCTGGGAGACCCAGTACTTC,CASSLNPGLAWETQYF
TRBV28,many,TRBD2,TRBJ2-7,TGTGCCAGCAGTTTGGGTAGCGGGAGGGCTCAAGAGCAGTACTTC,CASSLGSGRAQEQYF
TRBV9,few,NA,TRBJ2-5,TGTGCCAGCAGCGTAGGAGCCGACGGCCCGGCCTCTCAAGAGACCCAGTACTTC,CASSVGADGPASQETQYF
TRBV20-1,many,NA,TRBJ1-2,TGCAGTGCTAGGCAGACAGGCTATGGCTACACCTTC,CSARQTGYGYTF
TRBV4-1,few,TRBD1,TRBJ1-1,TGCGCCAGCAGCCAAGATCGACAGGGGGCAGGGATGAACACTGAAGCTTTCTTT,CASSQDRQGAGMNTEAFF
TRBV7-2,NA,TRBD1,TRBJ1-2,TGTGCCAGCAGCACTCCGGGACAGGGGGGCTACACCTTC,CASSTPGQGGYTF
TRBV20-1,NA,NA,TRBJ1-2,TGCAGTGCTAGTATCCTGGGTTCCAGTGGCTACACCTTC,CSASILGSSGYTF
TRBV29-1,many,NA,TRBJ2-1,TGCAGCGTTCTGAAAGAAGGGAATGAGCAGTTCTTC,CSVLKEGNEQFF
TRBV30,few,TRBD2,TRBJ2-7,TGTGCCTGGAGCGGGACTAGCGCGAACAACGAGCAGTACTTC,CAWSGTSANNEQYF